This T cell receptor (beta chain) came from a study of T cell responses to AZD1222 COVID-19 vaccine. Sequencing used immunoSEQ multiplex PCR; TCRdb keeps in-frame clones, though not all of them. This sample has roughly 130,000 clones; around 84% occur once, and the top ten carry approximately 12%. The ends were cut back, 2 bases at V and 0 bases at J, with 18 bases in the middle. Germline V gene lookup returns CDR1 SGHNT and CDR2 YYREEE (reference sequence). This CDR3 has 19 amino acids. The TCR sequence derives from an adult in good health. Here the sequenced sample was peripheral blood, taken on day 0 of AZD1222 vaccination. The rearrangement links TRBV5-4 to TRBJ2-6; D is ambiguous. DNA of the CDR3: TGTGCCAGCAGCTTACCAGTGGCGAGGCGTAGCTCTGGGGCCAACGTCCTGACTTTC. Its protein is CASSLPVARRSSGANVLTF.